The clone carrying this T cell receptor (beta chain) appeared a few times. This CDR3 has 16 residues. J was trimmed by 3 bases and V by 3 bases; bases with no gene match: 9. Germline V gives CDR1 LGHNA, CDR2 YNFKEQ. These data come from a study of cytomegalovirus exposure and HLA in healthy donors. Among the approximately 130 subjects of the validation cohort, separate from the approximately 700-subject first cohort, were the donors. Produced via immunoSEQ multiplex PCR; TCRdb's table is partial and in-frame only. The sample contains 210,000 or so clones, almost 90% of which appear only once. The sequence was obtained from a woman between 18 and 29 years old in good health and CMV-seronegative. J is TRBJ2-7 and V is TRBV4-2; 9 bases match TRBD1. The sequencing sample was made of PBMCs. CDR3 protein: CASSHGYPGQGYEQYF. The CDR3 DNA sequence: TGTGCCAGCAGCCACGGGTATCCGGGACAGGGCTACGAGCAGTACTTC.